The sequence of this T cell receptor beta chain was determined in a study of CD8 T cells in ankylosing spondylitis. Each CDR3 protein is one row after TCRdb ran MiXCR on the 5' RACE reads. The repertoire includes about 230,000 distinct CDR3 sequences, 8% to 9% of them detected once, and roughly 5% sits in the top ten. This clonotype was found many times. This CDR3 comprises 15 residues. Looked up from germline, CDR1 is SGHRS and CDR2 is YFSETQ. V gave up 3 bases and J gave up 1 base; unmatched junction bases: 3. This sequence was found in a female donor with ankylosing spondylitis or in good health (not recorded which). The J gene is TRBJ2-3, the V gene TRBV5-1; TRBD2 matches at 9 bases. Input material: blood, either unsorted or a sorted T cell fraction (not recorded which). CDR3 sequence reads: CASSSGTSRTDTQYF. The CDR3 coding sequence is TGCGCCAGCAGCTCGGGGACTAGCCGCACAGATACGCAGTATTTT.